This record looks at one T cell receptor (beta chain) sequence and its context. Its matching antigen is unknown. The sample holds other DNA sequences that translate to the same CDR3. Trimming removed 5 bases from V and 2 bases from J; junction bases left unmatched: 4. This CDR3 has 14 residues. Germline CDR1 is LNHDA and CDR2 is SQIVND (reference sequence). The sample belongs to a study of shared clonotypes between healthy human individuals. Whole-study results and caveats: Among donors, sharing of clonotypes was expected to be affected by sequencing depth.

TCRdb keeps only in-frame clones here, not all; method: immunoSEQ multiplex PCR. The data hold 2 million to 2.5 million clones, with approximately 95% observed a single time. The TCR originated in a man between 18 and 35 years old in good health. The genes are TRBV19 and TRBJ1-2; 8 positions match TRBD1. Specimen: naive CD4+ T cells sorted from blood. The subset is: CD45RA+ positively selected. The CDR3: CASSPGTGNYGYTF. CDR3 in DNA: TGTGCCAGTAGTCCCGGGACAGGAAACTATGGCTACACCTTC.